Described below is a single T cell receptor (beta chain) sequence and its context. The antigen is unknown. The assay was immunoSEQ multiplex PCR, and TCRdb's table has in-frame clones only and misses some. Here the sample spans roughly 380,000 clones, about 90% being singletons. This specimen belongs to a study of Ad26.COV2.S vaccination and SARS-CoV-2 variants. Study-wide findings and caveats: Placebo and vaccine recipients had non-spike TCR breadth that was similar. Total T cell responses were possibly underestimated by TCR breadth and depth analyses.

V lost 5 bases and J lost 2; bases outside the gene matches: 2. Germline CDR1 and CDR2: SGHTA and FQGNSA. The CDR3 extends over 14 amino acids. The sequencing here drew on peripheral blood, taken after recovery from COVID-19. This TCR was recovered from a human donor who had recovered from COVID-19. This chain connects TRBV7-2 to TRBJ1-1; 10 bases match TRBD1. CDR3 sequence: CASSLTGGNTEAFF. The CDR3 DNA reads TGTGCCAGCAGCCTGACAGGGGGCAACACTGAAGCTTTCTTT.